This T cell receptor beta chain is from a study of blood T cell repertoires in COVID-19. Study overall: Researchers got acute and convalescent COVID-19 samples from the United States, Italy and Spain. The cDNA or gDNA used as material had been derived from T cells, B-cell-depleted T cells, or PBMCs.

The V segment lost 8 bases and the J segment 15 bases; nucleotides outside the gene matches: 16. This CDR3 contains 14 residues. The V gene's germline CDR1 is MNHEY and CDR2 SVGAGI. The method was immunoSEQ multiplex PCR; TCRdb's version includes in-frame clones alone and lacks a portion of them. The repertoire consists of 150,000 to 200,000 clones, with around 87% occurring once and the leading ten covering around 2.3%. The receptor's source is a man between 40 and 49 years old with active or convalescent COVID-19. The material sequenced was peripheral blood. The rearrangement joins TRBV6-5 to TRBJ2-1; 10 positions agree with TRBD1. CDR3 region: CASAGWTGGFGGFF. The CDR3 DNA follows: TGTGCCAGCGCCGGTTGGACAGGGGGGTTCGGTGGGTTCTTC.